Listed below are T cell receptor beta chains from one sample, sequenced in a study of blood T cells in healthy people across ages. Each CDR3 protein gets one entry after TCRdb re-called the 5' RACE reads with MiXCR. The table has around 1,500,000 distinct CDR3 sequences, approximately 40% seen once; the top ten hold roughly 8.2%. The sample comprised blood. All receptors derive from a woman younger than 30 in good health. The CDR3 runs from the conserved cysteine through the conserved F or W. A D gene is named only where the DNA matches it firmly. The size entry is marked missing in some rows and otherwise reads once, few, many or a size class.

abundance: few
d_gene: TRBD1
j_gene: TRBJ1-2
v_gene: TRBV7-9
CDR3aa: CASSSYLTQGRVYGDYTF
CDR3nt: TGTGCCAGCAGCTCTTATCTCACACAGGGGAGGGTATATGGTGACTACACCTTC

abundance: NA
d_gene: NA
j_gene: TRBJ2-1
v_gene: TRBV6-5
CDR3aa: CASGELGEQFF
CDR3nt: TGTGCCAGCGGAGAGTTGGGTGAGCAGTTCTTC

abundance: few
d_gene: NA
j_gene: TRBJ2-3
v_gene: TRBV12-3/TRBV12-4
CDR3aa: CASSSPTGGLDTQYF
CDR3nt: TGTGCCAGCAGTTCTCCTACCGGAGGGTTGGATACGCAGTATTTT

abundance: NA
d_gene: NA
j_gene: TRBJ2-7
v_gene: TRBV3-1
CDR3aa: CASNQGPGNEQYF
CDR3nt: TGTGCCAGCAACCAGGGTCCAGGGAACGAGCAGTACTTC

abundance: many
d_gene: NA
j_gene: TRBJ1-1
v_gene: TRBV12-3/TRBV12-4
CDR3aa: CASSFGPYGGEDTEAFF
CDR3nt: TGTGCCAGCAGTTTTGGTCCATACGGGGGGGAGGACACTGAAGCTTTCTTT

abundance: NA
d_gene: TRBD1
j_gene: TRBJ2-1
v_gene: TRBV18
CDR3aa: CASSPRAGTGADHNEQFF
CDR3nt: TGTGCCAGCTCACCAAGGGCCGGGACAGGGGCGGATCACAATGAGCAGTTCTTC

abundance: NA
d_gene: TRBD2
j_gene: TRBJ2-1
v_gene: TRBV29-1
CDR3aa: CSVDIAGVTNEQFF
CDR3nt: TGCAGCGTTGACATAGCGGGGGTAACCAATGAGCAGTTCTTC

abundance: few
d_gene: NA
j_gene: TRBJ2-7
v_gene: TRBV4-2
CDR3aa: CASSQGGSPSYEQYF
CDR3nt: TGTGCCAGCAGCCAAGGAGGTAGTCCATCCTACGAGCAGTACTTC

abundance: NA
d_gene: NA
j_gene: TRBJ2-1
v_gene: TRBV5-1
CDR3aa: CASSWERRNYNEQFF
CDR3nt: TGCGCCAGCAGCTGGGAACGCCGGAATTACAATGAGCAGTTCTTC

abundance: NA
d_gene: TRBD1
j_gene: TRBJ1-4
v_gene: TRBV10-3
CDR3aa: CAISGTGGRDEKLFF
CDR3nt: TGTGCCATCAGCGGGACAGGGGGCCGCGATGAAAAACTGTTTTTT

abundance: few
d_gene: TRBD1
j_gene: TRBJ1-4
v_gene: TRBV29-1
CDR3aa: CSVQRTGGWEKLFF
CDR3nt: TGCAGCGTCCAACGGACAGGGGGGTGGGAAAAACTGTTTTTT

abundance: NA
d_gene: NA
j_gene: TRBJ2-7
v_gene: TRBV6-5
CDR3aa: CASSYRHGAPYF
CDR3nt: TGTGCCAGCAGTTACAGGCACGGCGCCCCGTACTTC

abundance: NA
d_gene: TRBD2
j_gene: TRBJ2-5
v_gene: TRBV20-1
CDR3aa: CSAKRLAGFRETQYF
CDR3nt: TGCAGTGCTAAGCGACTAGCGGGGTTCAGAGAGACCCAGTACTTC

abundance: NA
d_gene: NA
j_gene: TRBJ2-7
v_gene: TRBV25-1
CDR3aa: CASRERGAGDEQYF
CDR3nt: TGTGCCAGCAGGGAACGGGGGGCTGGCGACGAGCAGTACTTC

abundance: NA
d_gene: NA
j_gene: TRBJ2-1
v_gene: TRBV4-1
CDR3aa: CASSQGPGPPQNEQFF
CDR3nt: TGCGCCAGCAGCCAGGGCCCGGGGCCTCCCCAGAATGAGCAGTTCTTC

abundance: few
d_gene: NA
j_gene: TRBJ1-6
v_gene: TRBV11-2
CDR3aa: CASRDGPANSPLHF
CDR3nt: TGTGCCAGCAGGGACGGACCAGCTAATTCACCCCTCCACTTT